Sequencing of this T cell receptor (beta chain) was carried out in a study of technical replicates of blood from a handful of donors (dated by TCRdb to between 2016 and 2019). The library was produced with the immunoSEQ multiplex PCR assay. TCRdb carries this immuneACCESS record with in-frame sequences only. Its versions omit some clonotypes, under half of them owing to an unresolved V gene in the studies checked, with the rest unexplained. Within this sample are about 75,000 clones, with around 97% of them counted one time only. 0.25% to 0.3% of the sample rests with the top ten. Inclusive of the bounding cysteine and phenylalanine, the CDR3 is 15 residues long. Just the 45-base CDR3 DNA is kept, in frame starting at base 1. For this chain, trimming is 0 bases at the V end and 6 bases at the J end, and the number of junction bases without a gene match is 7. For CDR1 and CDR2, the germline V gene (reference sequence) lists MNHNY and SVGAGI.

In this sample, this clone turned up once. This clone's antigen is unknown. No qualities accompany the bases; no much larger clone lies one base away. This clonotype was obtained from a human donor in good health. The rearranged segments are TRBV6-6 and TRBJ2-7; TRBD2 fits 8 bases in the junction. Sequencing used T cells isolated from PBMCs. The CDR3 region: CASSYSQREHPEQYF. The DNA reads TGTGCCAGCAGTTACTCCCAGCGGGAGCATCCCGAGCAGTACTTC.